One sample yielded the 10 T cell receptor beta chains listed below, sequenced in a study of blood T cell repertoires in COVID-19. Profiled with immunoSEQ multiplex PCR; TCRdb holds only in-frame clones, not every one. Seen here are 240,000 or so clones, 80% to 90% observed once, and the top ten hold 7.5% to 8%. The sample consisted of peripheral blood. The receptors derive from a woman of 80 years or more with COVID-19, enrolled during active disease.

The J gene is TRBJ2-1, the V gene TRBV7-9, with 11 bases that match TRBD2. Germline lookup yields CDR1 SEHNR and CDR2 FQNEAQ (reference sequence). The CDR3 spans 16 residues. The V and J ends lost 2 bases and 3 bases, in that order; junction bases with no gene match: 3. CDR3 amino acids: CASSLMGLADYNEQFF. The CDR3 DNA is TGTGCCAGCAGCTTAATGGGACTAGCGGACTACAATGAGCAGTTCTTC. The whole variable domain, filled in from reference TRBV7-9 and TRBJ2-1, reads DTGVSQNPRHKITKRGQNVTFRCDPISEHNRLYWYRQTLGQGPEFLTYFQNEAQLEKSRLLSDRFSAERPKGSFSTLEIQRTEQGDSAMYLCASSLMGLADYNEQFFGPGTRLTVL.

This chain connects TRBV5-6 to TRBJ1-5; D unresolved. The CDR3 spans 15 residues. V shed 1 base and J shed 2 bases, with 10 bases lying between them. Germline V lookup: CDR1 SGHDT, CDR2 YYEEEE. DNA for the CDR3: TGTGCCAGCAGCTTGACAAGGCTAGGCAATCAGCCCCAGCATTTT. Translating it yields CASSLTRLGNQPQHF.

The chain is built from TRBV12-3 or TRBV12-4 and TRBJ2-7, with D possibly being TRBD1 (6 bases). This CDR3 has 13 residues. The ends were cut back, 3 bases at V and 5 bases at J, with 11 bases in the middle. CDR3 region: CASSFGTIHEQYF. CDR3 sequence (DNA): TGTGCCAGCAGTTTCGGGACAATTCACGAGCAGTACTTC.

The J gene is TRBJ2-5, the V gene TRBV5-1, with 8 bases lining up with TRBD1. Germline CDR1 SGHRS, CDR2 YFSETQ. The V gene end was trimmed by 0 bases and the J gene end by 4 bases; junction bases not matched to a gene: 2. This CDR3 comprises 14 residues. CDR3 region: CASSLEQGGETQYF. In DNA, the CDR3 is TGCGCCAGCAGCTTGGAACAGGGGGGAGAGACCCAGTACTTC.

The chain combines TRBV9 with TRBJ1-4; the match to TRBD1 covers 7 bases. The ends lost 4 bases at V and 5 bases at J; junction bases unmatched: 5. CDR3 length equals 14 residues. Germline CDR1 SGDLS, CDR2 YYNGEE. CDR3 coding DNA: TGTGCCAGCAGCCTCGGGACAGTAAATGAAAAACTGTTTTTT. It encodes CASSLGTVNEKLFF.

The chain recombines TRBV28 with TRBJ1-1, with D unresolved. The germline CDR1 and CDR2 sequences are MDHEN and SYDVKM. The CDR3 runs 12 residues. The V and J ends lost 6 bases and 5 bases respectively, with 10 bases between them. Here the CDR3 DNA reads TGTGCCAGCAGGTCCTTGACAACTGAAGCTTTCTTT. Protein: CASRSLTTEAFF.

CDR3 region: CASSRPDRGSTEAFF. Here the CDR3 DNA reads TGTGCCAGCAGTCGCCCGGACAGGGGATCAACTGAAGCTTTCTTT. The chain links TRBV6-5 to TRBJ1-1; 9 bases agree with TRBD1. Per germline, CDR1 MNHEY and CDR2 SVGAGI. V gave up 5 bases and J gave up 5 bases; unmatched junction bases: 9. The CDR3 is 15 residues long.

This chain joins TRBV7-3 and TRBJ2-7, with 7 bases matching TRBD1. Looked up from germline, CDR1 is SGHTA and CDR2 is FQGTGA. V trimming: 0 bases; J trimming: 1 base; junction bases outside the gene matches: 3. This CDR3 has 15 amino acids. The CDR3 DNA reads as TGTGCCAGCAGCTTAACGGGGACAGTTTCCTACGAGCAGTACTTC. Its protein product is CASSLTGTVSYEQYF.

The chain joins TRBV30 to TRBJ1-2, with a possible D match to TRBD1 (5 bases). V lost 0 bases to trimming and J lost 3 bases, with 8 bases between them. The germline V gene has CDR1 GTSNPN and CDR2 SVGIG (reference sequence). The CDR3 loop spans 13 amino acids. Here the CDR3 reads CAWSVQGYYGYTF. The CDR3, as DNA: TGTGCCTGGAGTGTGCAGGGATACTATGGCTACACCTTC. Together with reference TRBV30 and TRBJ1-2, the CDR3 gives the full variable domain: SQTIHQWPATLVQPVGSPLSLECTVEGTSNPNLYWYRQAAGRGLQLLFYSVGIGQISSEVPQNLSASRPQDRQFILSSKKLLLSDSGFYLCAWSVQGYYGYTFGSGTRLTVV.

The chain couples TRBV18 to TRBJ1-1, with 9 bases lining up with TRBD1. Germline loops: CDR1 KGHSH, CDR2 LQKENI. This CDR3 spans 17 amino acids. Germline trimming cut 2 bases from V and 5 bases from J; bases unmatched to any gene: 12. The CDR3 DNA reads TGTGCCAGCTCACCAAGACAGGGGGTTAGTTTGTCGACTGAAGCTTTCTTT. Translated, it gives CASSPRQGVSLSTEAFF.